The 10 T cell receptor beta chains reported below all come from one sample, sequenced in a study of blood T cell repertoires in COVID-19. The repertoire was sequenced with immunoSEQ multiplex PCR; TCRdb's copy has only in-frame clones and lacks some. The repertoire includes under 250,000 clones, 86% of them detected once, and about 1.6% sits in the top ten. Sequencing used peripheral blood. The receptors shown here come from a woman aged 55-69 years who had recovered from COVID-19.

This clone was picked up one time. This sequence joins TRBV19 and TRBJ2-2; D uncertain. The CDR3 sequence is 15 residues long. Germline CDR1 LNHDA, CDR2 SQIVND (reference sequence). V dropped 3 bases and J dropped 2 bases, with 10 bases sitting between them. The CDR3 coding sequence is TGTGCCAGTAGTATCGGTCCGACAAACACCGGGGAGCTGTTTTTT. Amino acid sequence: CASSIGPTNTGELFF.

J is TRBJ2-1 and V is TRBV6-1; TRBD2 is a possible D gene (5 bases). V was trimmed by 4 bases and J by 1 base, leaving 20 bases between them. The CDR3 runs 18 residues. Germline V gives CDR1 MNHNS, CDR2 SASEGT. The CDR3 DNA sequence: TGTGCCAGCAGTGGAAGTTCAAGTCCTGGCGGGTCCTACAATGAGCAGTTCTTC. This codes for CASSGSSSPGGSYNEQFF.

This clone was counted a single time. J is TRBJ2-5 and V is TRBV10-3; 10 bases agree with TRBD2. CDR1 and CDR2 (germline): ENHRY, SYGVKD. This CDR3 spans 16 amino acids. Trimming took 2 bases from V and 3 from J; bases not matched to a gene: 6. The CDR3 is CAISESGGALEETQYF. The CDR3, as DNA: TGTGCCATCAGTGAGAGCGGGGGGGCTTTAGAAGAGACCCAGTACTTC.

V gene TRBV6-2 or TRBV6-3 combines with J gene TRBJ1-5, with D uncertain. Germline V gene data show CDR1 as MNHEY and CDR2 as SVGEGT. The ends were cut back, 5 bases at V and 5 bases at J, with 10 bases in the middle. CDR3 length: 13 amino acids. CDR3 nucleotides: TGTGCCAGCAGTGGCAGGAGGGATCAGCCCCAGCATTTT. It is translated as CASSGRRDQPQHF.

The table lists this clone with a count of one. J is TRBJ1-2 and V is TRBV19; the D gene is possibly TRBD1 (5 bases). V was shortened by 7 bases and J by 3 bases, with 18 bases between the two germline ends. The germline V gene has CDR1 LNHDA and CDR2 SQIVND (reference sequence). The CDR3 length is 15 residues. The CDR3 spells CASMGGGSYYYGYTF. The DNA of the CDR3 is TGTGCCAGTATGGGGGGTGGCAGCTACTACTATGGCTACACCTTC.

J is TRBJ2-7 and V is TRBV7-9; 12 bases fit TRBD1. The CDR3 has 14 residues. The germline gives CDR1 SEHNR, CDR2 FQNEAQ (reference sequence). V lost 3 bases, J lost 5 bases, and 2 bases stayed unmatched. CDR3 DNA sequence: TGTGCCAGCAGCTTCGGGACAGGGGGCAACGAGCAGTACTTC. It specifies CASSFGTGGNEQYF.

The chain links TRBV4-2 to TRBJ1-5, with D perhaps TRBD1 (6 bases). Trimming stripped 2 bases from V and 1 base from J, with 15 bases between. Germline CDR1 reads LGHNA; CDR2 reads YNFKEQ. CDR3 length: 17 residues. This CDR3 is CASSQWTRTASNQPQHF. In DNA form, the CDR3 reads TGTGCCAGCAGCCAATGGACCCGGACAGCGAGCAATCAGCCCCAGCATTTT.

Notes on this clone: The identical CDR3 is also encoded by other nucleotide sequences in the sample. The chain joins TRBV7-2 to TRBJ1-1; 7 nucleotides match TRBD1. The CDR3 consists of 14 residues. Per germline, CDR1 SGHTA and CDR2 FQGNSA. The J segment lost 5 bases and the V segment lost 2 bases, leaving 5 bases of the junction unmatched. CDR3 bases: TGTGCCAGCAGCTTACAGGGGGAAGGGACTGAAGCTTTCTTT. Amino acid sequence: CASSLQGEGTEAFF.

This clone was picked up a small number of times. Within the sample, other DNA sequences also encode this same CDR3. This CDR3 reads CASSQPGQRNTIYF. CDR3 sequence (DNA): TGCGCCAGCAGCCAGCCGGGACAGCGAAACACCATATATTTT. The V call is TRBV4-1, the J call TRBJ1-3; 7 bases align to TRBD1. Trimming removed 3 bases from V and 5 bases from J; junction bases left unmatched: 4. In germline, CDR1 is MGHRA, CDR2 YSYEKL. The CDR3 is 14 residues long.

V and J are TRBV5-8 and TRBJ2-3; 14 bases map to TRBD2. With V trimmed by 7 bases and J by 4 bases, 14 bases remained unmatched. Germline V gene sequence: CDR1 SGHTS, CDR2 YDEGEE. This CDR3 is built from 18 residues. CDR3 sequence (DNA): TGTGCCAGCTATTTGACGAGACTAGCGGGGGGGCCCCCAGATACGCAGTATTTT. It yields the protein CASYLTRLAGGPPDTQYF.